These 17 T cell receptor beta chains came from one sample sequenced in a study of blood T cell repertoires in COVID-19. Measured with immunoSEQ multiplex PCR; TCRdb has only the in-frame clones, and not every one. Of about 120,000 clones listed, 80% to 90% are singletons. The sequenced sample was peripheral blood. The receptors derive from a man aged 35-49 years with acute or convalescent COVID-19.

This chain connects TRBV6-6 to TRBJ1-5, with D possibly TRBD1 on 6 matching bases. The V end lost 5 bases, the J end lost 1 base, and 15 bases lay between the germline ends. The CDR3 runs to 16 residues. The germline gives CDR1 MNHNY, CDR2 SVGAGI (reference sequence). The CDR3 protein is CASSPPLRGSNQPQHF. The CDR3 coding sequence is TGTGCCAGCAGTCCACCTTTGAGGGGGAGCAATCAGCCCCAGCATTTT.

This CDR3 is CSARTGDTQYF. In nucleotides, the CDR3 is TGCAGTGCCCGAACTGGAGATACGCAGTATTTT. This rearrangement joins TRBV20-1 to TRBJ2-3; D remains unclear. CDR1 DFQATT and CDR2 SNEGSKA come from the germline V gene (reference sequence). The CDR3 is 11 residues long. V was cut by 6 bases and J by 5 bases, with 9 bases left in between.

The rearrangement joins TRBV7-2 to TRBJ2-3, with D perhaps matching TRBD2 (7 bases). V lost 5 bases and J lost 0, with 18 bases in between. The CDR3 covers 17 residues. Per the germline V gene, CDR1 is SGHTA and CDR2 is FQGNSA. DNA of the CDR3: TGTGCCAGCAGCCCAAGTGGGGGAGGGGGAAGCACAGATACGCAGTATTTT. This gives the protein CASSPSGGGGSTDTQYF.

This clone has only one observation. This chain links TRBV5-5 with TRBJ2-7, with D hard to call. Germline V CDR1 and CDR2: SGHKS, YYEKEE (reference sequence). Trimming removed 0 bases from V and 1 base from J, with 8 bases in between. The length of the CDR3 is 14 residues. The CDR3 coding sequence is TGTGCCAGCAGCTTGGGCCCGCGTTCCTACGAGCAGTACTTC. It encodes CASSLGPRSYEQYF. The full variable domain, with the rest looked up from reference TRBV5-5 and TRBJ2-7, is DAGVTQSPTHLIKTRGQQVTLRCSPISGHKSVSWYQQVLGQGPQFIFQYYEKEERGRGNFPDRFSARQFPNYSSELNVNALLLGDSALYLCASSLGPRSYEQYFGPGTRLTVT.

The CDR3 region is CASSAQTPSGGAILDEQYF. Here the CDR3 DNA reads TGTGCCAGCAGCGCCCAGACCCCTAGCGGGGGGGCCATTCTCGACGAGCAGTACTTC. This chain links TRBV9 with TRBJ2-7; 12 bases line up with TRBD2. This CDR3 comprises 19 residues. V shed 3 bases, J shed 5 bases, and the junction held 18 bases outside the gene matches. Per the germline V gene, CDR1 is SGDLS and CDR2 is YYNGEE. Filled out from reference TRBV9 and TRBJ2-7, the complete variable domain reads DSGVTQTPKHLITATGQRVTLRCSPRSGDLSVYWYQQSLDQGLQFLIQYYNGEERAKGNILERFSAQQFPDLHSELNLSSLELGDSALYFCASSAQTPSGGAILDEQYFGPGTRLTVT.

The J gene is TRBJ1-1, the V gene TRBV10-2, with 9 bases aligning to TRBD1. Per the germline V gene, CDR1 is WSHSY and CDR2 is SAAADI. The CDR3 loop spans 13 amino acids. With 8 bases clipped from V and 4 bases from J, the junction kept 5 bases outside the gene matches. The CDR3 DNA sequence: TGCGCCAGCCACACAGGGGGCGGCACTGAAGCTTTCTTT. Protein product: CASHTGGGTEAFF.

The gene calls are TRBV5-1 and TRBJ2-3, with a possible D match to TRBD2 (5 bases). Germline CDR1 reads SGHRS; CDR2 reads YFSETQ. The V gene lost 6 bases and the J gene lost 2 bases, with 13 bases spanning the gap. The CDR3 has 14 amino acids. CDR3 DNA sequence: TGCGCCAGCAACGAGCGGACCTACACAGATACGCAGTATTTT. Translating gives CASNERTYTDTQYF.

This rearrangement joins TRBV5-1 to TRBJ1-2, with D unclear. V dropped 1 base and J dropped 0 bases, with 13 bases sitting between them. Germline assignment: CDR1 SGHRS and CDR2 YFSETQ. CDR3 length equals 16 residues. The CDR3: CASSLLGTESNYGYTF. The CDR3 bases are TGCGCCAGCAGCTTGCTGGGCACAGAATCTAACTATGGCTACACCTTC.

The chain couples TRBV6-5 to TRBJ2-7, with TRBD2 identical over 10 bases. The CDR3 totals 14 residues. After removal of 6 bases from V and 2 bases from J, the junction contained 4 bases not matched to a gene. From germline, CDR1 is MNHEY and CDR2 SVGAGI. CDR3: CASSRSGGAYEQYF. CDR3 sequence (DNA): TGTGCCAGCAGCCGAAGCGGGGGGGCCTACGAGCAGTACTTC.

This chain joins TRBV7-2 and TRBJ1-1; TRBD1 aligns across 7 bases. The V gene's germline CDR1 is SGHTA and CDR2 FQGNSA. The CDR3 consists of 15 residues. J was trimmed by 1 base and V by 3 bases; bases with no gene match: 5. Here the CDR3 DNA reads TGTGCCAGCAGCTTCACCGGGACAGAGAACACTGAAGCTTTCTTT. Its translation: CASSFTGTENTEAFF.

This chain joins TRBV24-1 and TRBJ2-1; possible D gene TRBD2, 6 bases. Trimming stripped 7 bases from V and 9 bases from J, with 9 bases between. Germline lookup yields CDR1 KGHDR and CDR2 SFDVKD. The CDR3 consists of 11 residues. CDR3 coding DNA: TGTGCCACCAGCAGCGGGCCTGAGCAGTTCTTC. Its translation is CATSSGPEQFF.

This clone was counted a single time. The V and J genes are TRBV10-3 and TRBJ1-5; TRBD1 matches 9 bases. Germline V gene data show CDR1 as ENHRY and CDR2 as SYGVKD. Unmatched junction bases numbered 2, after V lost 5 bases and J lost 6 bases. This CDR3 is 13 amino acids long. The CDR3 nucleotides read TGTGCCATCAGTTTGACAGGGGGTCAGCCCCAGCATTTT. Its protein is CAISLTGGQPQHF.

This chain joins TRBV19 and TRBJ1-1, with TRBD1 matching 7 bases. J gave up 3 bases and V 5 bases, and 3 bases lay outside the gene matches. The CDR3 extends over 13 amino acids. Germline loops: CDR1 LNHDA, CDR2 SQIVND (reference sequence). CDR3 DNA: TGTGCCAGTAGTGTCGGACAGGACACTGAAGCTTTCTTT. Translating it yields CASSVGQDTEAFF. The entire variable domain, with the rest obtained from reference TRBV19 and TRBJ1-1, is as follows: DGGITQSPKYLFRKEGQNVTLSCEQNLNHDAMYWYRQDPGQGLRLIYYSQIVNDFQKGDIAEGYSVSREKKESFPLTVTSAQKNPTAFYLCASSVGQDTEAFFGQGTRLTVV.

The chain employs TRBV10-3 and TRBJ2-1, with TRBD2 matching over 10 bases. The CDR3 has 14 amino acids. The J segment lost 10 bases and the V segment lost 0 bases, leaving 3 bases of the junction unmatched. Germline values: CDR1 ENHRY, CDR2 SYGVKD. This CDR3 reads CAISESVLAGEQFF. The CDR3, as DNA: TGTGCCATCAGTGAGTCGGTACTAGCGGGAGAGCAGTTCTTC.

J is TRBJ2-1 and V is TRBV10-1, with TRBD2 matching over 10 bases. The CDR3 length is 19 residues. With 0 bases clipped from V and 9 bases from J, the junction kept 17 bases outside the gene matches. CDR1 is WNHNN and CDR2 is SYGVQD in the germline V gene (reference sequence). CDR3 DNA sequence: TGCGCCAGCAGTGAGTCGAACCCTTCTAGCGGGAGAGGGAGGGTTGAGCAGTTCTTC. Amino acid sequence: CASSESNPSSGRGRVEQFF.

The chain links TRBV19 to TRBJ2-1, with 14 nucleotides matching TRBD2. This CDR3 is 20 amino acids long. CDR1 and CDR2 from the germline V gene are LNHDA and SQIVND (reference sequence). V lost 2 bases, J lost 2 bases, and 11 bases stayed unmatched. The CDR3 spells CASSISGTSGGPSPYNEQFF. The CDR3 region has the DNA TGTGCCAGTAGTATATCTGGGACTAGCGGGGGCCCTTCCCCCTACAATGAGCAGTTCTTC.

V gene TRBV27 combines with J gene TRBJ2-7; possible D gene TRBD1, 6 bases. The CDR3 runs to 14 residues. The germline V gene has CDR1 MNHEY and CDR2 SMNVEV (reference sequence). V dropped 7 bases and J dropped 5 bases, with 18 bases sitting between them. This CDR3 is CASKRGRGSHEQYF. The CDR3 DNA is TGTGCCAGCAAAAGGGGCAGGGGATCCCACGAGCAGTACTTC.